This T cell receptor (beta chain) was identified during a study of vaccination and CD4 T cells after COVID-19. Study-wide background: Collection of post-vaccine samples followed dose two by a median around 70 days, spanning a range of 14 to 241.

The assay that was used to sequence DNA from cultured CD4+ T cells was the Oncomine TCR Beta short-read assay. Once CD4+ T cells had been cultured, genomic DNA was extracted from them. Using its own MiXCR run on the PCR reads, TCRdb lists one record per CDR3 protein. The sample records some 20,000 distinct CDR3 sequences, less than 55% being singletons. CDR1 is LNHDA, CDR2 SQIVND, per germline (reference sequence). Trimming removed 7 bases at V and 6 bases at J, with 9 bases between. This CDR3 has 12 amino acids. Sample treatment: roughly 11-day PBMC culture with coronavirus spike peptide pools or control peptides (ViraFEST assay). The culture of some 2.1 million PBMCs per well included approximately 10 IU/ml IL-2 and roughly 9.7 ug/ml peptide pools. Remarks on this clonotype: Its antigen remains unidentified.

The sequence derives from a human donor who had recovered from COVID-19. The chain uses TRBV19 and TRBJ2-2; no definite D call. The sample consisted of CD4+ T cells from blood, cultured in vitro, taken after SARS-CoV-2 vaccination. The CDR3 DNA reads as TGTGCCAGTAATACGTTCCCCGGGGAGCTGTTTTTT. Residues: CASNTFPGELFF.